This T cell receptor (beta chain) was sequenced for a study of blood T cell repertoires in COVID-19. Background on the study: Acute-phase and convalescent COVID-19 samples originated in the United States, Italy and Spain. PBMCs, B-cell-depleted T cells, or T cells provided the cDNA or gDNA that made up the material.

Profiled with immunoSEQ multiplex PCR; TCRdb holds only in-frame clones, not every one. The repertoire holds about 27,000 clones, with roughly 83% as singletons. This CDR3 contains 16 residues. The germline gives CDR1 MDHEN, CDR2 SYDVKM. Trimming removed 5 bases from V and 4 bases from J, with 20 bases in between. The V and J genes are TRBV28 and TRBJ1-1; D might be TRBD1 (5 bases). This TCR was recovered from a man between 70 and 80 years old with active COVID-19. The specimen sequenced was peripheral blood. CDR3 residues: CASSPWGVEGSTEAFF. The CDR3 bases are TGTGCCAGCAGTCCCTGGGGGGTGGAGGGGAGCACTGAAGCTTTCTTT.